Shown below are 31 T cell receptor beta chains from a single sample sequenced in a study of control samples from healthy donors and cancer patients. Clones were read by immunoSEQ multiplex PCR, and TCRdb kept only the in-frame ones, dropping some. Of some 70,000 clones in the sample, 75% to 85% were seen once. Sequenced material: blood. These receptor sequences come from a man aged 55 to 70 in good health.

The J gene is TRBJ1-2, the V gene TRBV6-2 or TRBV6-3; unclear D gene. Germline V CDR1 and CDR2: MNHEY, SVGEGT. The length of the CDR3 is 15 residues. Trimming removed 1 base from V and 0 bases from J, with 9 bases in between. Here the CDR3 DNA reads TGTGCCAGCAGTTACTACGGGGATTCTAACTATGGCTACACCTTC. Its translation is CASSYYGDSNYGYTF.

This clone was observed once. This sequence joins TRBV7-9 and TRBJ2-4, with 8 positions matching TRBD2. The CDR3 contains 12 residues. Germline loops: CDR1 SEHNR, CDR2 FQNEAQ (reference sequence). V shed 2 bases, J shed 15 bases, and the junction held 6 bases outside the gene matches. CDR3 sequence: CASSLPAGDLYF. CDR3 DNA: TGTGCCAGCAGCTTACCAGCGGGAGACTTGTACTTC. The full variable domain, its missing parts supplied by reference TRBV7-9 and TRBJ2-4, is DTGVSQNPRHKITKRGQNVTFRCDPISEHNRLYWYRQTLGQGPEFLTYFQNEAQLEKSRLLSDRFSAERPKGSFSTLEIQRTEQGDSAMYLCASSLPAGDLYFGAGTRLSVL.

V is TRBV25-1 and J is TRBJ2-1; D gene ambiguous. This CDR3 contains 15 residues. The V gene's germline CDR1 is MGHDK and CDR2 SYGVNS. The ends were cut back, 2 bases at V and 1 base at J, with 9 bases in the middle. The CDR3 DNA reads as TGTGCCAGCAGTGAAACAGTTTTGTCCTACAATGAGCAGTTCTTC. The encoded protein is CASSETVLSYNEQFF.

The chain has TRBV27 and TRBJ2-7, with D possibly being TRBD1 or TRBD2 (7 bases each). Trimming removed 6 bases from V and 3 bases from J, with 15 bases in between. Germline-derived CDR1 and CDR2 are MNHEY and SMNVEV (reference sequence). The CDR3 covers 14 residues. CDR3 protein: CASSDPGGGYEQYF. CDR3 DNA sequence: TGTGCCAGCAGCGACCCAGGGGGGGGCTACGAGCAGTACTTC.

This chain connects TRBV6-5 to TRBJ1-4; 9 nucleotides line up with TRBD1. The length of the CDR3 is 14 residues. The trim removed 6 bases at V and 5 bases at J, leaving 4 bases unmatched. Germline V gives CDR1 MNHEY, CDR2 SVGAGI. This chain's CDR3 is CASSSGTGNEKLFF. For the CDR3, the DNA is TGTGCCAGCAGCTCCGGGACAGGGAATGAAAAACTGTTTTTT.

CDR3 sequence (DNA): TGTGCCTGGAGTGACCCACATCTGGGGCGAAAGGAAGCTTTCTTT. Residues: CAWSDPHLGRKEAFF. The chain carries TRBV30 and TRBJ1-1; TRBD1 might be the D (5 bases). The V gene's germline CDR1 is GTSNPN and CDR2 SVGIG (reference sequence). The CDR3 consists of 15 residues. Trimming pared 1 base from V and 8 bases from J, leaving 20 bases between. The variable domain in full, with the rest retrieved from reference TRBV30 and TRBJ1-1, is SQTIHQWPATLVQPVGSPLSLECTVEGTSNPNLYWYRQAAGRGLQLLFYSVGIGQISSEVPQNLSASRPQDRQFILSSKKLLLSDSGFYLCAWSDPHLGRKEAFFGQGTRLTVV.

CDR3 DNA sequence: TGTGCCAGCAGTTACTGGGGGAGTTACACCGGGGAGCTGTTTTTT. Protein product: CASSYWGSYTGELFF. The chain joins TRBV6-5 to TRBJ2-2; D tentatively reads TRBD1 or TRBD2 (5 bases each). Trimming pared 1 base from V and 3 bases from J, leaving 9 bases between. Germline-derived CDR1 and CDR2 are MNHEY and SVGAGI. CDR3 length equals 15 residues.

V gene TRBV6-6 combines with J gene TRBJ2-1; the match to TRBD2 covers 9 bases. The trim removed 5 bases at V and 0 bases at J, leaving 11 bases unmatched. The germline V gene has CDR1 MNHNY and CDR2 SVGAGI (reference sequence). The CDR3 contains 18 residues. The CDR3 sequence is CASSPIASGISSYNEQFF. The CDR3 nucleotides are TGTGCCAGCAGTCCCATCGCTAGCGGGATTAGCTCCTACAATGAGCAGTTCTTC.

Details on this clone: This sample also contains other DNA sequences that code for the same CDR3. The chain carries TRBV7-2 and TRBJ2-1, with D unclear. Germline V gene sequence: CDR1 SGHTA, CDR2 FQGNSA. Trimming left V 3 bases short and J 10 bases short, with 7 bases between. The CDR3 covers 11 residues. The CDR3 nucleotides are TGTGCCAGCAGCTTCGGTGGGGAGCAGTTCTTC. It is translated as CASSFGGEQFF.

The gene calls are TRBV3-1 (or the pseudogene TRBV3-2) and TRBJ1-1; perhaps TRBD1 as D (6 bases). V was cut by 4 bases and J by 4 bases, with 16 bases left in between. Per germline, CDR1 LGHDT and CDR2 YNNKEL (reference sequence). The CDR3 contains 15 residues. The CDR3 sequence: CASSRGTQGGTEAFF. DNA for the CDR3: TGTGCCAGCAGCCGGGGCACTCAAGGGGGCACTGAAGCTTTCTTT.

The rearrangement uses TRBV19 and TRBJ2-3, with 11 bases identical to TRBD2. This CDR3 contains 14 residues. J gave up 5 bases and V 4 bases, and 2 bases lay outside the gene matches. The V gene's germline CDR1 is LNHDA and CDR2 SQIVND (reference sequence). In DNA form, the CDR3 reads TGTGCCAGTAGTACGACTAGCGGGATAGATACGCAGTATTTT. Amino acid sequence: CASSTTSGIDTQYF.

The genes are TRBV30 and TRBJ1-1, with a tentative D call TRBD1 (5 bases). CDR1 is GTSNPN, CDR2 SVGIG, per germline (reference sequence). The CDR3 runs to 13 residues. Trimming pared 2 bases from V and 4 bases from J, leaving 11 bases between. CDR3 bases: TGTGCCTGGAGTTGGCGGGGCGGCACTGAAGCTTTCTTT. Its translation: CAWSWRGGTEAFF.

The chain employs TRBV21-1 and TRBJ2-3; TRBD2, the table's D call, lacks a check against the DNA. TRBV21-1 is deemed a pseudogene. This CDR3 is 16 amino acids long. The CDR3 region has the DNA TGTGCCAGCATCAAACTAGCGGGAGGGCCAAGGGATACGCAGTATTTT. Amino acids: CASIKLAGGPRDTQYF.

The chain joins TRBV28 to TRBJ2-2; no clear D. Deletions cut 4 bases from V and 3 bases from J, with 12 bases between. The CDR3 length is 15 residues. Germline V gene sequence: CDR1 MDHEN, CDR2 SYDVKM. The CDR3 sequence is CASSSRWAHTGELFF. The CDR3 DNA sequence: TGTGCCAGCAGTTCTAGGTGGGCTCACACCGGGGAGCTGTTTTTT.

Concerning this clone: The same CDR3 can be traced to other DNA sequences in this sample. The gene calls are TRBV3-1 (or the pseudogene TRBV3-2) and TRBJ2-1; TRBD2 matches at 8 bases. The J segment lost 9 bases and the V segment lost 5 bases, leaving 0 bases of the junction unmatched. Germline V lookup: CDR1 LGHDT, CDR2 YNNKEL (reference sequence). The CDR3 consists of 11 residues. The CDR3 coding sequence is TGTGCCAGCAGCGGGACTAGTGAGCAGTTCTTC. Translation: CASSGTSEQFF.

CDR3 residues: CASSSLGSRDNEQFF. The CDR3 bases are TGTGCCAGCAGTTCGCTGGGGAGTCGGGACAATGAGCAGTTCTTC. This sequence joins TRBV28 and TRBJ2-1; TRBD2 might be the D (5 bases). Per germline, CDR1 MDHEN and CDR2 SYDVKM. V shed 4 bases and J shed 5 bases, with 15 bases lying between them. This CDR3 is built from 15 residues.

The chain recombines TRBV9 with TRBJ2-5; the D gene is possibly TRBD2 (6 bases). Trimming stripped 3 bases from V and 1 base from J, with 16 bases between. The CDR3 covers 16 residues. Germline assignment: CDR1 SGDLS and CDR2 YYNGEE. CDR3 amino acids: CASSADPGTFQETQYF. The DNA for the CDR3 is TGTGCCAGCAGCGCCGACCCCGGGACTTTCCAAGAGACCCAGTACTTC.

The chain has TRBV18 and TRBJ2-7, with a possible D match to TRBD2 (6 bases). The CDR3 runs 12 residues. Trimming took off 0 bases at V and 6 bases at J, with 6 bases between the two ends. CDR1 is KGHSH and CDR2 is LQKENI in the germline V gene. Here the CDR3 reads CASSPPGGEQYF. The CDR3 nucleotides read TGTGCCAGCTCACCACCGGGGGGCGAGCAGTACTTC.

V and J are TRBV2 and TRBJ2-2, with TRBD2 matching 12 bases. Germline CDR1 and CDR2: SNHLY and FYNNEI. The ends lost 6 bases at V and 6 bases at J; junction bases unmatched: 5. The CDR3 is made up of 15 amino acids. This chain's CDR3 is CASRWGLAGPGELFF. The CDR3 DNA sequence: TGTGCCAGCAGATGGGGACTAGCGGGTCCCGGGGAGCTGTTTTTT.

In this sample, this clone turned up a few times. In DNA form, the CDR3 reads TGTGCCAGCAGTCAACAGGGGTATGGCTACACCTTC. Its translation: CASSQQGYGYTF. The chain links TRBV6-5 to TRBJ1-2; 7 nucleotides line up with TRBD1. V shed 5 bases and J 5 bases; nucleotides not matched to a gene: 2. The length of the CDR3 is 12 residues. Germline V lookup: CDR1 MNHEY, CDR2 SVGAGI.

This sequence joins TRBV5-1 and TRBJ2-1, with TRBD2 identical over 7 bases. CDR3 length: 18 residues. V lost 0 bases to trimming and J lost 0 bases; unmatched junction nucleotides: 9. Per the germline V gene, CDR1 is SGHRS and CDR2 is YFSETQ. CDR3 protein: CASSLGLAVSSSYNEQFF. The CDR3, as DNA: TGCGCCAGCAGCTTGGGTCTAGCGGTATCGAGCTCCTACAATGAGCAGTTCTTC.

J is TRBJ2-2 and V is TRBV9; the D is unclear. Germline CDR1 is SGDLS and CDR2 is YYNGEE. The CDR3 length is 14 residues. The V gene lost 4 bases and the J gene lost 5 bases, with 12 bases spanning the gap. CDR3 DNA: TGTGCCAGCAGCCCAAGGTGGACGACCGGGGAGCTGTTTTTT. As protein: CASSPRWTTGELFF.

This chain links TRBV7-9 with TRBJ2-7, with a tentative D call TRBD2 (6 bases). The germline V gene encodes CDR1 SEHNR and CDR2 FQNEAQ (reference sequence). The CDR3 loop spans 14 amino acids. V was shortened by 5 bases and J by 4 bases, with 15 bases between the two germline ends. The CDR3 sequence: CASSRLEGPYEQYF. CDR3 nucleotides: TGTGCCAGCAGCCGACTAGAGGGGCCATACGAGCAGTACTTC.

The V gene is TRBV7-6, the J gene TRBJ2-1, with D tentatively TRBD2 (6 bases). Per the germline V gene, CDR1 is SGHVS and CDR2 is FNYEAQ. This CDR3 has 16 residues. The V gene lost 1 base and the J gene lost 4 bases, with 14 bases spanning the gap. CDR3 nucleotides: TGTGCCAGCAGCTTAGAGGAGCCCCGGGGGTACAATGAGCAGTTCTTC. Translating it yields CASSLEEPRGYNEQFF.

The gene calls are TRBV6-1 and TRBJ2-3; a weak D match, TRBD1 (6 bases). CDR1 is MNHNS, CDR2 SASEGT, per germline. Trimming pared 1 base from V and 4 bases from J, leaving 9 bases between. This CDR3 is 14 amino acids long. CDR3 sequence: CASSEGGGADTQYF. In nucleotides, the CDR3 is TGTGCCAGCAGTGAAGGAGGGGGTGCAGATACGCAGTATTTT.

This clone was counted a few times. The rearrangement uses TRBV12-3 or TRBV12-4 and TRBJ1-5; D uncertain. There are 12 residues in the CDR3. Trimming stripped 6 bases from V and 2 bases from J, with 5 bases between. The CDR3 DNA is TGTGCCAGCAGCAAGGGCAATCAGCCCCAGCATTTT. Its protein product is CASSKGNQPQHF.

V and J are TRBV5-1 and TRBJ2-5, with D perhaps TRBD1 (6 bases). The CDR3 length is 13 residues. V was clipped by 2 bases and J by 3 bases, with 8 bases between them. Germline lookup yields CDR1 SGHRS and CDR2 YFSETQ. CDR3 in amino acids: CASSLGGKETQYF. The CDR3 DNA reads TGCGCCAGCAGCTTAGGGGGTAAAGAGACCCAGTACTTC.

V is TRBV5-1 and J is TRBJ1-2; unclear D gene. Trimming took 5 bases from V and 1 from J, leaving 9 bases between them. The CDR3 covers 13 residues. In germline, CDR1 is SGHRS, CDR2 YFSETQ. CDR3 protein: CASRTAVNYGYTF. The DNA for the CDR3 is TGCGCCAGCAGGACGGCCGTTAACTATGGCTACACCTTC.

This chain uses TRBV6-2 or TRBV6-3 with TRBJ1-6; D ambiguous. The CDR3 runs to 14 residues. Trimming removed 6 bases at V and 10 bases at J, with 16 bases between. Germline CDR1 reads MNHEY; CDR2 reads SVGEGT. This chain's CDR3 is CASSPQSLESPLHF. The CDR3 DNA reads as TGTGCCAGCAGCCCCCAATCCCTGGAATCACCCCTCCACTTT.

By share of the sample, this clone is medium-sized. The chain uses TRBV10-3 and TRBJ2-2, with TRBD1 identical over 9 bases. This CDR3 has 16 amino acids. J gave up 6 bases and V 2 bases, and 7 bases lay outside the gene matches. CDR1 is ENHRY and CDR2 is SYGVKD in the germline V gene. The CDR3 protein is CAISENTGGSSGELFF. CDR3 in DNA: TGTGCCATCAGTGAGAATACAGGGGGCAGCTCCGGGGAGCTGTTTTTT.

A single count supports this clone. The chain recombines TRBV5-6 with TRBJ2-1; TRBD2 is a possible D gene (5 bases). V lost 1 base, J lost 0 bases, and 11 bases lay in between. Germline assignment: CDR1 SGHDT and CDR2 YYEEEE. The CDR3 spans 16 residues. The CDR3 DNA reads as TGTGCCAGCAGCTTGACTAGACCGAGCTCCTACAATGAGCAGTTCTTC. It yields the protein CASSLTRPSSYNEQFF.